Below are 10 T cell receptor beta chains sequenced from a single sample in a study of T cells in Graves' hyperthyroidism and ophthalmopathy. From RNA transcripts, TCR beta CDR3 regions were amplified. The HTBI primer set was used in a first-round RT-PCR of the TCR CDR3. TCRdb processed the multiplex PCR reads anew with MiXCR; each CDR3 protein has one entry. Of around 420,000 distinct CDR3 sequences listed, approximately 14% are singletons. Sequences were obtained from blood. All receptors derive from a woman under 30 with Graves' hyperthyroidism.

The chain recombines TRBV29-1 with TRBJ2-2; D remains unclear. Germline assignment: CDR1 SQVTM and CDR2 ANQGSEA. Trimming cost V 6 bases and J 6 bases, with 8 bases left between them. This CDR3 has 11 amino acids. Here the CDR3 DNA reads TGCAGCGTGTCAGGTGCCGGGGAGCTGTTTTTT. As protein: CSVSGAGELFF.

This clonotype was seen ten or more times. The CDR3 loop is CAATQRGLEYF. The CDR3 bases are TGTGCCGCGACTCAGCGGGGCTTGGAGTACTTC. The chain is built from TRBV7-3 and TRBJ2-5, with 7 bases lining up with TRBD2. Germline CDR1 is SGHTA and CDR2 is FQGTGA. V shed 11 bases and J 12 bases; nucleotides not matched to a gene: 12. This CDR3 has 11 residues.

The chain uses TRBV19 and TRBJ2-3, with 9 bases lining up with TRBD1. V lost 5 bases to trimming and J lost 5 bases; unmatched junction nucleotides: 5. The V gene's germline CDR1 is LNHDA and CDR2 SQIVND (reference sequence). CDR3 length: 14 residues. CDR3 region: CASSLTGGGDTQYF. The DNA of the CDR3 is TGTGCCAGTAGTTTGACAGGGGGAGGAGATACGCAGTATTTT.

V gene TRBV11-3 combines with J gene TRBJ2-7, with a weak D call TRBD1 (6 bases). This CDR3 comprises 15 residues. Germline CDR1 reads SGHNT; CDR2 reads YENEEA. V lost 7 bases to trimming and J lost 0 bases, with 16 bases between them. CDR3: CASTRQVTDSYEQYF. DNA for the CDR3: TGTGCCAGCACCAGACAGGTAACTGACTCCTACGAGCAGTACTTC.

This clonotype came up many times. The V call is TRBV6-1, the J call TRBJ1-2; TRBD1 matches 8 bases. V lost 5 bases, J lost 8 bases, and 7 bases stayed unmatched. The CDR3 length is 13 residues. Looked up from germline, CDR1 is MNHNS and CDR2 is SASEGT. The CDR3 region has the DNA TGTGCCAGCAGTTCAGGACAGGGAAGAGGCTACACCTTC. Its protein product is CASSSGQGRGYTF.

This clonotype was counted a few times. The V gene is TRBV20-1, the J gene TRBJ1-3; no clear D. This CDR3 region has 17 residues. Germline V gene lookup returns CDR1 DFQATT and CDR2 SNEGSKA (reference sequence). V was clipped by 0 bases and J by 0 bases, with 15 bases between them. CDR3 protein: CSAREPQPFLSGNTIYF. CDR3 DNA: TGCAGTGCTAGAGAGCCCCAGCCGTTCCTCTCTGGAAACACCATATATTTT.

This clonotype was seen many times. The chain is built from TRBV9 and TRBJ1-2; D gene unclear. The V end was cut by 0 bases, the J end by 1 base, with 7 bases between. The CDR3 is made up of 14 amino acids. CDR1 is SGDLS and CDR2 is YYNGEE in the germline V gene. DNA for the CDR3: TGTGCCAGCAGCGTAGGAGACCATAACTATGGCTACACCTTC. This codes for CASSVGDHNYGYTF.

This clonotype was seen more than once but under ten times. This rearrangement joins TRBV20-1 to TRBJ1-1; TRBD1 matches at 9 bases. Looked up from germline, CDR1 is DFQATT and CDR2 is SNEGSKA (reference sequence). V trimming: 6 bases; J trimming: 0 bases; junction bases outside the gene matches: 20. This CDR3 is 19 amino acids long. The CDR3 region has the DNA TGCAGTGCCCCAATTGCCGTGGACAGGGGAGGCTTAATGAACACTGAAGCTTTCTTT. Residues: CSAPIAVDRGGLMNTEAFF.

This rearrangement joins TRBV9 to TRBJ2-7, with 7 nucleotides matching TRBD1. Looked up from germline, CDR1 is SGDLS and CDR2 is YYNGEE. Unmatched junction bases numbered 9, after V lost 0 bases and J lost 6 bases. This CDR3 contains 15 residues. The CDR3 sequence: CASSVDDREFSEQYF. DNA for the CDR3: TGTGCCAGCAGCGTAGATGACAGGGAGTTTTCCGAGCAGTACTTC. The whole variable domain, filled in from reference TRBV9 and TRBJ2-7, reads DSGVTQTPKHLITATGQRVTLRCSPRSGDLSVYWYQQSLDQGLQFLIQYYNGEERAKGNILERFSAQQFPDLHSELNLSSLELGDSALYFCASSVDDREFSEQYFGPGTRLTVT.

This clonotype was seen ten or more times. The chain carries TRBV12-3 or TRBV12-4 and TRBJ2-7; 8 bases are shared with TRBD1. Trimming took 7 bases from V and 0 from J; bases not matched to a gene: 17. The length of the CDR3 is 18 residues. This chain's CDR3 is CASTQSYPGGTRSYEQYF. In DNA form, the CDR3 reads TGTGCCAGCACCCAGAGTTACCCAGGGGGCACCCGCTCCTACGAGCAGTACTTC.